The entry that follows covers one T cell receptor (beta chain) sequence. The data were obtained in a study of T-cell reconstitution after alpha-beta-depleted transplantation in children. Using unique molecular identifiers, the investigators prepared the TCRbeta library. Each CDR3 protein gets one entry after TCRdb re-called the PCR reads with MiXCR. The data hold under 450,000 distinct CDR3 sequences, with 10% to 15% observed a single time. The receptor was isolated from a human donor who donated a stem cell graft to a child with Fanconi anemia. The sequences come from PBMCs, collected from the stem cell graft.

The CDR3 DNA follows: TGTGCCAGCAGCCCCGCCGGACAGAGTGAAAAACTGTTTTTT. Amino acids: CASSPAGQSEKLFF. The rearrangement links TRBV12-3 or TRBV12-4 to TRBJ1-4; the D gene is possibly TRBD1 (6 bases). The CDR3 spans 14 residues. The ends were cut back, 6 bases at V and 7 bases at J, with 15 bases in the middle.